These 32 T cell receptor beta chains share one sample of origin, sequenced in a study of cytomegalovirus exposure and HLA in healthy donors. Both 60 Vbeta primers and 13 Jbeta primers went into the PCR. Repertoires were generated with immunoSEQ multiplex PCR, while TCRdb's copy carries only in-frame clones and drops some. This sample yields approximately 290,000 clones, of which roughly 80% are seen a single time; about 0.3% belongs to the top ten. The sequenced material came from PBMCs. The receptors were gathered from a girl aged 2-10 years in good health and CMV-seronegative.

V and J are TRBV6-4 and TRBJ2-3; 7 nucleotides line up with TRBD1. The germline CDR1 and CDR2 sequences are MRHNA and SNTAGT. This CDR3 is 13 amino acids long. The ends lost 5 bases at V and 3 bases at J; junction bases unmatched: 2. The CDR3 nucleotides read TGTGCCAGCAGTCGGACAGGTACAGATACGCAGTATTTT. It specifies CASSRTGTDTQYF.

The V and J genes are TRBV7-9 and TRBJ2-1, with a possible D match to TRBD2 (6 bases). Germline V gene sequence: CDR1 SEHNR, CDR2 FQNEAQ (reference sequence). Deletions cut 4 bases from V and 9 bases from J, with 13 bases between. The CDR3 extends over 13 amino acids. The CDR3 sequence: CASSYATSSEQFF. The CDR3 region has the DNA TGTGCCAGCAGCTACGCGACTAGTAGTGAGCAGTTCTTC. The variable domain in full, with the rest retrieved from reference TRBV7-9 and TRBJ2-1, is DTGVSQNPRHKITKRGQNVTFRCDPISEHNRLYWYRQTLGQGPEFLTYFQNEAQLEKSRLLSDRFSAERPKGSFSTLEIQRTEQGDSAMYLCASSYATSSEQFFGPGTRLTVL.

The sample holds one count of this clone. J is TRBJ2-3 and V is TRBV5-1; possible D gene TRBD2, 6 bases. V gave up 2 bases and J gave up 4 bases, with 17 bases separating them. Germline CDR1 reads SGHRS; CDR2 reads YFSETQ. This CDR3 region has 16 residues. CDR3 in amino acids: CASSLPGLGGPDTQYF. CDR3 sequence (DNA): TGCGCCAGCAGCTTACCAGGTTTGGGAGGTCCAGATACGCAGTATTTT.

CDR3 region: CASSPGTSVYNEQFF. The CDR3 region has the DNA TGCGCCAGCAGCCCCGGGACTAGCGTATACAATGAGCAGTTCTTC. The chain couples TRBV5-1 to TRBJ2-1; 10 nucleotides line up with TRBD2. J was trimmed by 4 bases and V by 4 bases; bases with no gene match: 5. Germline V lookup: CDR1 SGHRS, CDR2 YFSETQ. The CDR3 sequence is 15 residues long.

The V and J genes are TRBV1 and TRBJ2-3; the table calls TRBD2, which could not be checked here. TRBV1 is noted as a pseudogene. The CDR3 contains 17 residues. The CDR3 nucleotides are TGCACCAGCAGCCAAGATGAACTAGCAACTCACACAGATACGCAGTATTTT. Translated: CTSSQDELATHTDTQYF.

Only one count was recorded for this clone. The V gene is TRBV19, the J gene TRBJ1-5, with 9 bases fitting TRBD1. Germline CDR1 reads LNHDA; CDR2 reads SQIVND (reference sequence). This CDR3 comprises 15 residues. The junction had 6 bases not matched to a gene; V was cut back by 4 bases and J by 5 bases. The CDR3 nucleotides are TGTGCCAGTAGTAATTACAGGGGGCGCGATCAGCCCCAGCATTTT. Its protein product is CASSNYRGRDQPQHF.

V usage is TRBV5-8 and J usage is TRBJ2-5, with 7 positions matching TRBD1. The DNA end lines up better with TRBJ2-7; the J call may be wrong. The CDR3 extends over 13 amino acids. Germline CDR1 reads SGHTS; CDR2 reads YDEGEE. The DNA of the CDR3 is TGTGCCAGCAGCTGGGGACAGCCCTACGAGCAGTACTTC. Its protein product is CASSWGQPYEQYF.

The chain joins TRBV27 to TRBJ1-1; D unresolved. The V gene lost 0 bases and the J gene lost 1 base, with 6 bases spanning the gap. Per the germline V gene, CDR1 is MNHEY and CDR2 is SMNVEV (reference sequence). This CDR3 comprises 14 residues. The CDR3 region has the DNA TGTGCCAGCAGTTTATCTAATAAGAACACTGAAGCTTTCTTT. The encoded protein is CASSLSNKNTEAFF.

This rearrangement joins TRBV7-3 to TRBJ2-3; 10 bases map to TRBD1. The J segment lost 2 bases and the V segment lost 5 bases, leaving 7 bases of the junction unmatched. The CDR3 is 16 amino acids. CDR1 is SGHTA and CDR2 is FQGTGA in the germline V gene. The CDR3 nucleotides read TGTGCCAGCAGCAACCGGGACAGGGGAATCACAGATACGCAGTATTTT. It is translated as CASSNRDRGITDTQYF. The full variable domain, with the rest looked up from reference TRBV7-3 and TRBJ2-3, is GAGVSQTPSNKVTEKGKYVELRCDPISGHTALYWYRQSLGQGPEFLIYFQGTGAADDSGLPNDRFFAVRPEGSVSTLKIQRTERGDSAVYLCASSNRDRGITDTQYFGPGTRLTVL.

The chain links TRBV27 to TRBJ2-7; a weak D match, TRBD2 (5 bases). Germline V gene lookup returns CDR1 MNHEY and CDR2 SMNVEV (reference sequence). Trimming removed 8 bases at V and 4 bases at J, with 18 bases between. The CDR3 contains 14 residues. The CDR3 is CASSSLAVLYEQYF. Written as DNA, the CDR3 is TGTGCCAGCTCCTCCCTAGCCGTCCTATACGAGCAGTACTTC.

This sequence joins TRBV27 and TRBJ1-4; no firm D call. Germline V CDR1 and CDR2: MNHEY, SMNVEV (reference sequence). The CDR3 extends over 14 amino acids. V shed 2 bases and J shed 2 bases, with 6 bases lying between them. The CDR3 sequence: CASSLAETNEKLFF. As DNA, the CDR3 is TGTGCCAGCAGTTTAGCTGAGACTAATGAAAAACTGTTTTTT.

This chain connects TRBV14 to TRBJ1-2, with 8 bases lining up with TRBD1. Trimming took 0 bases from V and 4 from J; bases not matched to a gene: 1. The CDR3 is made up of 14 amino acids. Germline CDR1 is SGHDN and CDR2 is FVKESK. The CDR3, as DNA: TGTGCCAGCAGCCAAGAGGACAGGGTCTATGGCTACACCTTC. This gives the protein CASSQEDRVYGYTF. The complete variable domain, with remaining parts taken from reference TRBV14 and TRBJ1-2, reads EAGVTQFPSHSVIEKGQTVTLRCDPISGHDNLYWYRRVMGKEIKFLLHFVKESKQDESGMPNNRFLAERTGGTYSTLKVQPAELEDSGVYFCASSQEDRVYGYTFGSGTRLTVV.

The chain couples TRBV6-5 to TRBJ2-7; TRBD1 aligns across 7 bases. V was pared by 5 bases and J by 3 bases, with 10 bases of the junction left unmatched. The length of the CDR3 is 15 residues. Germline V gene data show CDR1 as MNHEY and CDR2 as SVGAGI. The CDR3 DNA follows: TGTGCCAGCAGTCACCTCGTACAGGGGAACTACGAGCAGTACTTC. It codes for CASSHLVQGNYEQYF.

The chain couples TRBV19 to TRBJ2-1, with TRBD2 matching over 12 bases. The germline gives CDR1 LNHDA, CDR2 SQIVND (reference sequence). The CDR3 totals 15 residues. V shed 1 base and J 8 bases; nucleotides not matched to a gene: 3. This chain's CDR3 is CASSIGTSGVDEQFF. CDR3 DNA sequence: TGTGCCAGTAGTATAGGGACTAGCGGGGTCGATGAGCAGTTCTTC.

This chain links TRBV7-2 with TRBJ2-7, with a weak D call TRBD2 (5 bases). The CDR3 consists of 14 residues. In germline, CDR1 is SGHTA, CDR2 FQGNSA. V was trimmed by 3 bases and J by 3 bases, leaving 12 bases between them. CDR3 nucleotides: TGTGCCAGCAGCTTCCAGCTAGCTAGCTACGAGCAGTACTTC. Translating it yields CASSFQLASYEQYF.

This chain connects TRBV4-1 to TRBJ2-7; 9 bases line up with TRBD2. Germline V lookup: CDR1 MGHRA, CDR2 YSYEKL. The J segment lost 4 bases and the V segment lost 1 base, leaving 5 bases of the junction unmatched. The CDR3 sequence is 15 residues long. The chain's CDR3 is CASSQVSGGLYEQYF. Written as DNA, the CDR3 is TGCGCCAGCAGCCAAGTCAGCGGGGGGTTATACGAGCAGTACTTC.

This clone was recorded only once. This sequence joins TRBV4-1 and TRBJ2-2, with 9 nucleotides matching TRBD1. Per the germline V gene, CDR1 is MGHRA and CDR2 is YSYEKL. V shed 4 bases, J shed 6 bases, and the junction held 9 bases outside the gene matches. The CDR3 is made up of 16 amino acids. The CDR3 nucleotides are TGCGCCAGCAGCCGAAATCCGGGACAGGGATCCGGGGAGCTGTTTTTT. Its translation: CASSRNPGQGSGELFF.

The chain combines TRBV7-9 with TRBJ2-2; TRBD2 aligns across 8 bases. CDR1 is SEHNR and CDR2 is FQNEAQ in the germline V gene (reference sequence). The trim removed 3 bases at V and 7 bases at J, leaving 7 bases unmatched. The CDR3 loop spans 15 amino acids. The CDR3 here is CASSFPAGVGGELFF. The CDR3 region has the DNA TGTGCCAGCAGCTTCCCAGCGGGAGTTGGCGGGGAGCTGTTTTTT. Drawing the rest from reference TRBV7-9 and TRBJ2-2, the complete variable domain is DTGVSQNPRHKITKRGQNVTFRCDPISEHNRLYWYRQTLGQGPEFLTYFQNEAQLEKSRLLSDRFSAERPKGSFSTLEIQRTEQGDSAMYLCASSFPAGVGGELFFGEGSRLTVL.

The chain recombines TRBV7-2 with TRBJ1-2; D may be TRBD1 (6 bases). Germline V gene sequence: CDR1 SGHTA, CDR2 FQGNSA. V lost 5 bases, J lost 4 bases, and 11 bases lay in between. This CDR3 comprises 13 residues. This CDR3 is CASSEDRSYGYTF. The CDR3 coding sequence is TGTGCCAGCAGCGAAGACAGGAGCTATGGCTACACCTTC.

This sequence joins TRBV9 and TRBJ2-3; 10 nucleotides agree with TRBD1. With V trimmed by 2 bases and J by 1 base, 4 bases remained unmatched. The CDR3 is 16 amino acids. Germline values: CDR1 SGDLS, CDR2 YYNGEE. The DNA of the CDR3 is TGTGCCAGCAGCGTGACAGGGGGCTATCGCACAGATACGCAGTATTTT. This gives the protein CASSVTGGYRTDTQYF. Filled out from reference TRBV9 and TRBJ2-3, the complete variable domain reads DSGVTQTPKHLITATGQRVTLRCSPRSGDLSVYWYQQSLDQGLQFLIQYYNGEERAKGNILERFSAQQFPDLHSELNLSSLELGDSALYFCASSVTGGYRTDTQYFGPGTRLTVL.

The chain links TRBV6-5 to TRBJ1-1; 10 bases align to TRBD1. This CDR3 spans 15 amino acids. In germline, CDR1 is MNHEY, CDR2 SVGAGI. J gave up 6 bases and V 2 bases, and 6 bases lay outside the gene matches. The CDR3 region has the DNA TGTGCCAGCAGTTACGATCGACAGGGGGCCCCTGAAGCTTTCTTT. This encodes CASSYDRQGAPEAFF.

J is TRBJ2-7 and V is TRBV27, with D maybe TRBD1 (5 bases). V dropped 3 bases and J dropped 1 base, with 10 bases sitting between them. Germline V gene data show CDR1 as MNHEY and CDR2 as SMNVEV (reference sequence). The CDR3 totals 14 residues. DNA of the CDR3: TGTGCCAGCAGTTTTGGACAATTTTCCTACGAGCAGTACTTC. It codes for CASSFGQFSYEQYF.

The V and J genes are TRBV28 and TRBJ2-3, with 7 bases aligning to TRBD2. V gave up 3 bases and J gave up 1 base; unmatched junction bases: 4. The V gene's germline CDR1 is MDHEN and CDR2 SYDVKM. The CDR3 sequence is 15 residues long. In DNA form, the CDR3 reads TGTGCCAGCAGTTTGACGGGGGGAGGCACAGATACGCAGTATTTT. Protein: CASSLTGGGTDTQYF.

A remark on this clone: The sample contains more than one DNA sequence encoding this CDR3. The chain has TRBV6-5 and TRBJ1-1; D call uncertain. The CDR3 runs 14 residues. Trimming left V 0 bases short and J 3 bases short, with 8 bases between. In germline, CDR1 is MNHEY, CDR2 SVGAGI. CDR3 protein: CASSYSSGYTEAFF. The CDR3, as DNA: TGTGCCAGCAGTTACTCGTCGGGGTACACTGAAGCTTTCTTT.

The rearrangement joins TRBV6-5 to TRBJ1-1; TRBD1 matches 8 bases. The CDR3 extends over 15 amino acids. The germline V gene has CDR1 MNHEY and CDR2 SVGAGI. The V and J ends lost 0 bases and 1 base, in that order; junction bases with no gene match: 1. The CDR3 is CASSYSDRGNTEAFF. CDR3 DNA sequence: TGTGCCAGCAGTTACTCCGACAGGGGGAACACTGAAGCTTTCTTT.

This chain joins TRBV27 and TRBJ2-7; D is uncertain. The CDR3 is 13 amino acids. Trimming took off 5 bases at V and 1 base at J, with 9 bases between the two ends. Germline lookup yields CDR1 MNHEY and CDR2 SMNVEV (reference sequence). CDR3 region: CASSATVSYEQYF. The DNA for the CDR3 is TGTGCCAGCAGTGCTACAGTTTCCTACGAGCAGTACTTC.

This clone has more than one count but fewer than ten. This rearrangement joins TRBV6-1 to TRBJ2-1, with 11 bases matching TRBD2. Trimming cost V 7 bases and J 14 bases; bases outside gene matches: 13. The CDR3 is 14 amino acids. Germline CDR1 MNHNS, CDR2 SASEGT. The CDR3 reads CASTLLAGVGFEFF. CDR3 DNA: TGTGCCAGCACTCTACTAGCGGGAGTTGGTTTCGAGTTCTTC.

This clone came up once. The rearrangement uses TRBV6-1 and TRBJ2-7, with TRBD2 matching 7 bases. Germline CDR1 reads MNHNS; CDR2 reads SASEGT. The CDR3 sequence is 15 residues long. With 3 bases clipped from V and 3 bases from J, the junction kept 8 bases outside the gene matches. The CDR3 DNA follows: TGTGCCAGCAGTGACTTCCGCCGGGAGGACTACGAGCAGTACTTC. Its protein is CASSDFRREDYEQYF.

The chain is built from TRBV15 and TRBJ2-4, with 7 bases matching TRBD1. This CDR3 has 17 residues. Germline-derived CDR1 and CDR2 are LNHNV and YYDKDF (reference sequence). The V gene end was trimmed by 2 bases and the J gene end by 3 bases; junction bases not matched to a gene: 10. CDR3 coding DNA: TGTGCCACCAGCAGACCCCCGGACAGGCCTTACAAAAACATTCAGTACTTC. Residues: CATSRPPDRPYKNIQYF.

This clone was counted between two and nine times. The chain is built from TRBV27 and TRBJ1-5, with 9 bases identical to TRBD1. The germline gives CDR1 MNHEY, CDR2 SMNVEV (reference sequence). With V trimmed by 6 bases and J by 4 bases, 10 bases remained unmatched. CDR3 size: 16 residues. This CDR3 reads CASSPVWDRENQPQHF. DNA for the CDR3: TGTGCCAGCAGCCCCGTATGGGACAGGGAAAATCAGCCCCAGCATTTT.

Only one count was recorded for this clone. CDR3 bases: TGCGCCAGCAGGGACAGGGGGGAGACCCAGTACTTC. Protein product: CASRDRGETQYF. The rearrangement links TRBV23-1 to TRBJ2-5, with 10 positions matching TRBD1. TRBV23-1 is recorded as an ORF, its role being uncertain. J gave up 5 bases and V 6 bases, and 0 bases lay outside the gene matches. This CDR3 is 12 amino acids long.

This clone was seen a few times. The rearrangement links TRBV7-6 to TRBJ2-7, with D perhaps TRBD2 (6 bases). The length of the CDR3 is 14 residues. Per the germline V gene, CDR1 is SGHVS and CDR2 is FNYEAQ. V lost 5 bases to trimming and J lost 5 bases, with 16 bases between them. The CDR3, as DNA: TGTGCCAGCAGCCGGGGACTGGTAGCGGACGAGCAGTACTTC. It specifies CASSRGLVADEQYF.